The following is a TCR beta chain sequence with its context. Its specificity is not known. Germline-derived CDR1 and CDR2 are LNHDA and SQIVND (reference sequence). V gave up 6 bases and J gave up 0 bases, with 9 bases separating them. The CDR3 runs to 13 residues. These data come from a study of cytomegalovirus exposure and HLA in healthy donors. Study-wide results and caveats: Being indistinguishable, some V segments were excluded, TRBV6-2 and TRBV6-3 among them. In an earlier analysis, in 540 or so donors, most V segments appeared productive either ~87% or ~30% of the time. Most TCRs appeared rarely, but some public TCRs recurred in many donors.

In the PCR, 60 Vbeta and 13 Jbeta primers were used. In the authors' methods: The count from a later analysis was 70 million to 85 million unique TCR beta chains, some 10 million of them shared. TCRdb's table, derived via immunoSEQ multiplex PCR, lists solely in-frame clones and lacks some. D and trimming were read from the DNA, whereas the V and J calls and clone size are those reported in that table. This table holds about 140,000 clones, roughly four fifths found once. V is TRBV19 and J is TRBJ2-7; D perhaps matches TRBD1 (5 bases). The source is a man aged 18-30 years in good health and CMV-seropositive. The sequencing sample was made of PBMCs. CDR3 nucleotides: TGTGCCAGTAGACTTGACAGCTCCTACGAGCAGTACTTC. As protein: CASRLDSSYEQYF.